This TCR beta chain was sequenced for a study of blood T cell repertoires in COVID-19. In the study overall: There were acute and convalescent COVID-19 samples, and they came from the United States, Italy and Spain.

Trimming left V 4 bases short and J 2 bases short, with 18 bases between. CDR1 and CDR2 from the germline V gene are KGHDR and SFDVKD. This CDR3 is built from 17 residues. Original data processing: Using reference gene primer amplification, nucleated cell counts were estimated. The data were produced by immunoSEQ multiplex PCR, yet TCRdb's version contains in-frame clones alone and is incomplete. From that table come the V and J calls and clone size; the DNA was used to work out D and trimming. The sample consists of about 200,000 clones, nearly 90% of them appearing once. This clone was seen a single time.

This receptor was obtained from a man in his 60s with active or convalescent COVID-19. This chain uses TRBV24-1 with TRBJ2-3; D might be TRBD2 (6 bases). Material for sequencing was peripheral blood. In DNA form, the CDR3 reads TGTGCCACCAGTGACCCCGGGACTCAACAAGACACAGATACGCAGTATTTT. Translation gives CATSDPGTQQDTDTQYF.